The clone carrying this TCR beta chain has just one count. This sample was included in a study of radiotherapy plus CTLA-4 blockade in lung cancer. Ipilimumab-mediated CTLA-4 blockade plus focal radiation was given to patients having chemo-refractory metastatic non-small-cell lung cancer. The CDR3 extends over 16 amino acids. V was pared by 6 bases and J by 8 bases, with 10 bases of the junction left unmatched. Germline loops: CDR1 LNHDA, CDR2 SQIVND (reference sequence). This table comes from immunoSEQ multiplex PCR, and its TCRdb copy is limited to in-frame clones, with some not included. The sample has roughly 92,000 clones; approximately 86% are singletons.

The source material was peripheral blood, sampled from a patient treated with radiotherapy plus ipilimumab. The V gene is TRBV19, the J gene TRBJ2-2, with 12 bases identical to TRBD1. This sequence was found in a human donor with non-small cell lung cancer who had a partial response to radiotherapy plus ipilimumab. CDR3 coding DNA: TGTGCCAGTAGGCCTACCGGGACAGGGGGCACGGGGGAGCTGTTTTTT. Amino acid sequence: CASRPTGTGGTGELFF.